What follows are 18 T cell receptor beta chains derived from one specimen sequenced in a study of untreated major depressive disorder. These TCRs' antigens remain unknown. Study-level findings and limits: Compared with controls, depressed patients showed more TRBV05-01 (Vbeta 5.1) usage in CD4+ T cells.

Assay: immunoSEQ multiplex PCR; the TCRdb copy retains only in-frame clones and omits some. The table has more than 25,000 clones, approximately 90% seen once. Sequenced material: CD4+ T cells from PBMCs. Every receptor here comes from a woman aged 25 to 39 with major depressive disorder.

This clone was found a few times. The CDR3 bases are TGCGCCAGCAGAAATAGGGACAGAAATAATGAAAAACTGTTTTTT. As protein: CASRNRDRNNEKLFF. V and J are TRBV5-1 and TRBJ1-4; 7 nucleotides match TRBD1. The trim removed 5 bases at V and 4 bases at J, leaving 8 bases unmatched. CDR1 is SGHRS and CDR2 is YFSETQ in the germline V gene. This CDR3 contains 15 residues.

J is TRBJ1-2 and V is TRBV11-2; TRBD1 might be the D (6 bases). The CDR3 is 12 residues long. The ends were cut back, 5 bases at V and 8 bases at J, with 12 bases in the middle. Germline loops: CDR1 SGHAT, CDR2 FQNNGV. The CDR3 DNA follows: TGTGCCAGCAGCCCGGGAGGGGGGGGCTACACCTTC. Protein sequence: CASSPGGGGYTF.

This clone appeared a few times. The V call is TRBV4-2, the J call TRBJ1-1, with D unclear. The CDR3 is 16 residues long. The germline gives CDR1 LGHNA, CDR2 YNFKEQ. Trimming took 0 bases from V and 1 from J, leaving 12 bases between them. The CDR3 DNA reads TGTGCCAGCAGCCAAGATCCCCAGGCCTCGAACACTGAAGCTTTCTTT. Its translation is CASSQDPQASNTEAFF.

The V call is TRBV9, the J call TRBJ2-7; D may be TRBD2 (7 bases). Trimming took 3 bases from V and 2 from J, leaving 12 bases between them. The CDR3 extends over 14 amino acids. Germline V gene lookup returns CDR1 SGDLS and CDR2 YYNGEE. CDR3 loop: CASSDRGDTYEQYF. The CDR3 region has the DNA TGTGCCAGCAGCGACCGGGGGGACACCTACGAGCAGTACTTC.

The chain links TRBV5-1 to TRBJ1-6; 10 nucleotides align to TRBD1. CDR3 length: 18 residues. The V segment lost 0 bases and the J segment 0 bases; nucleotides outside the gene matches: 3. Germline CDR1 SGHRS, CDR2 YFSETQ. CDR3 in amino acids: CASSLGWTGGSYNSPLHF. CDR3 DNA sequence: TGCGCCAGCAGCTTGGGGTGGACAGGGGGCTCCTATAATTCACCCCTCCACTTT.

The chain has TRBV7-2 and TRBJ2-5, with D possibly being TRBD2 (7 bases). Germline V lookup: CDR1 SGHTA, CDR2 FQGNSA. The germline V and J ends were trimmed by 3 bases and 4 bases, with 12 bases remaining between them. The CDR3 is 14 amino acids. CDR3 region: CASSFGGAGETQYF. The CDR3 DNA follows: TGTGCCAGCAGCTTTGGGGGGGCGGGAGAGACCCAGTACTTC.

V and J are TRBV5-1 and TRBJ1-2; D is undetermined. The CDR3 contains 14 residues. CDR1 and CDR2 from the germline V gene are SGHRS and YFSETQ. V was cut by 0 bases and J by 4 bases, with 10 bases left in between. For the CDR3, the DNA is TGCGCCAGCAGCTTGGAGGCAGCGATCTATGGCTACACCTTC. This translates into CASSLEAAIYGYTF.

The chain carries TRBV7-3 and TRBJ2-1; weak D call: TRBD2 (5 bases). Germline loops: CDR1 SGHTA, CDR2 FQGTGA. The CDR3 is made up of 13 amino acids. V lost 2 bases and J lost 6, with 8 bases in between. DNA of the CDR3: TGTGCCAGCAGCTTAGGACTGCTCAATGAGCAGTTCTTC. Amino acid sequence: CASSLGLLNEQFF. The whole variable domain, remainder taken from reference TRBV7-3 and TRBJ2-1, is GAGVSQTPSNKVTEKGKYVELRCDPISGHTALYWYRQSLGQGPEFLIYFQGTGAADDSGLPNDRFFAVRPEGSVSTLKIQRTERGDSAVYLCASSLGLLNEQFFGPGTRLTVL.

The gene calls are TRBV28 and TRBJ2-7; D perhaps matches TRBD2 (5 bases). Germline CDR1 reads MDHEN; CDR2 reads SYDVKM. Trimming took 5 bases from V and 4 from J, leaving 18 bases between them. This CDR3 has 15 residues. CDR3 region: CASSPNWTGRYEQYF. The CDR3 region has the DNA TGTGCCAGCAGTCCGAACTGGACGGGAAGGTACGAGCAGTACTTC.

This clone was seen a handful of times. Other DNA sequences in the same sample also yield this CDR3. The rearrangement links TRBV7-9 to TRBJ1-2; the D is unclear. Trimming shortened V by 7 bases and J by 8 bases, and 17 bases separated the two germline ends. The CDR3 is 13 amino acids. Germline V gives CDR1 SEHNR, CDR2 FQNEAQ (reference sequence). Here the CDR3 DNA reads TGTGCCAGCAACGTCGTCGAGGGTGAGGGCTACACCTTC. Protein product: CASNVVEGEGYTF. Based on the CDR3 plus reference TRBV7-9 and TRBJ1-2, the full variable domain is DTGVSQNPRHKITKRGQNVTFRCDPISEHNRLYWYRQTLGQGPEFLTYFQNEAQLEKSRLLSDRFSAERPKGSFSTLEIQRTEQGDSAMYLCASNVVEGEGYTFGSGTRLTVV.

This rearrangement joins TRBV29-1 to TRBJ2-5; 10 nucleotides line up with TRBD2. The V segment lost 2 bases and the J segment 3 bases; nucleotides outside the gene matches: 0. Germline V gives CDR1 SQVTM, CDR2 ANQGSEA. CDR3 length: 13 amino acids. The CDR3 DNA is TGCAGCGTTGAAACTAGCGGGGAAGAGACCCAGTACTTC. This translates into CSVETSGEETQYF.

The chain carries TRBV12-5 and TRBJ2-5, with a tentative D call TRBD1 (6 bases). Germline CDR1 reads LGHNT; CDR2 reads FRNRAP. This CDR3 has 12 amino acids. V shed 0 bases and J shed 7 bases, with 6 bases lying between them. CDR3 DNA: TGTGCTAGTGGTTTGGTAGGGGGGACCCAGTACTTC. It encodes CASGLVGGTQYF.

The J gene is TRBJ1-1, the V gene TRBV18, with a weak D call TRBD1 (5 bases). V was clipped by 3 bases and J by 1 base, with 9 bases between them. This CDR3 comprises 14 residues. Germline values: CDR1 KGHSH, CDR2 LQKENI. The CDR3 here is CASSPRDWNTEAFF. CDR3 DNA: TGTGCCAGCTCACCCAGGGACTGGAACACTGAAGCTTTCTTT.

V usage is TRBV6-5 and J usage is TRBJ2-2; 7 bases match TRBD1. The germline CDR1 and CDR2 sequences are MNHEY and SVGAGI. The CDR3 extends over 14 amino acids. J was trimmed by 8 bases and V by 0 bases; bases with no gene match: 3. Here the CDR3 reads CASSYSKGAGELFF. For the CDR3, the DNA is TGTGCCAGCAGTTACTCGAAGGGGGCAGGGGAGCTGTTTTTT.

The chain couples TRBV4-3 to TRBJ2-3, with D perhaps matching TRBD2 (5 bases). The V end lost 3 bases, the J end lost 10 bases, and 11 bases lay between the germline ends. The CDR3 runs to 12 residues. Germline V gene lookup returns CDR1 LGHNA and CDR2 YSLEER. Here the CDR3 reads CASSQDSLAQYF. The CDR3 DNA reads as TGCGCCAGCAGCCAGGACTCCTTGGCGCAGTATTTT.

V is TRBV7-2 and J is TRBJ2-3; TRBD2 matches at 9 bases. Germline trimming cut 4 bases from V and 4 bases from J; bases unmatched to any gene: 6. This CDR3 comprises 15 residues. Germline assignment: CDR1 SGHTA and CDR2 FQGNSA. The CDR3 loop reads CASSYVSGGSDTQYF. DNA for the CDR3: TGTGCCAGCAGCTACGTTAGCGGGGGATCAGATACGCAGTATTTT. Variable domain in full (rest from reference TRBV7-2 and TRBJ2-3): GAGVSQSPSNKVTEKGKDVELRCDPISGHTALYWYRQSLGQGLEFLIYFQGNSAPDKSGLPSDRFSAERTGGSVSTLTIQRTQQEDSAVYLCASSYVSGGSDTQYFGPGTRLTVL.

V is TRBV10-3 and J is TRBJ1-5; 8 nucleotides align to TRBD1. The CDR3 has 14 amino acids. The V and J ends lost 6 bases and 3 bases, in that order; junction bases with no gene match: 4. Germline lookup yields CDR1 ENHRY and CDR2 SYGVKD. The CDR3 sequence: CAISRGRDNQPQHF. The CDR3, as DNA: TGTGCCATCAGCAGGGGGCGCGACAATCAGCCCCAGCATTTT.

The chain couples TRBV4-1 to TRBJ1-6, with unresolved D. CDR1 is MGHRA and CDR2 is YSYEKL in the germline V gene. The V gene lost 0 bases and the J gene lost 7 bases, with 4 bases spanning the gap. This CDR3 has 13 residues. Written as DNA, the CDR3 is TGCGCCAGCAGCCAAGACTACAATTCACCCCTCCACTTT. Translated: CASSQDYNSPLHF.